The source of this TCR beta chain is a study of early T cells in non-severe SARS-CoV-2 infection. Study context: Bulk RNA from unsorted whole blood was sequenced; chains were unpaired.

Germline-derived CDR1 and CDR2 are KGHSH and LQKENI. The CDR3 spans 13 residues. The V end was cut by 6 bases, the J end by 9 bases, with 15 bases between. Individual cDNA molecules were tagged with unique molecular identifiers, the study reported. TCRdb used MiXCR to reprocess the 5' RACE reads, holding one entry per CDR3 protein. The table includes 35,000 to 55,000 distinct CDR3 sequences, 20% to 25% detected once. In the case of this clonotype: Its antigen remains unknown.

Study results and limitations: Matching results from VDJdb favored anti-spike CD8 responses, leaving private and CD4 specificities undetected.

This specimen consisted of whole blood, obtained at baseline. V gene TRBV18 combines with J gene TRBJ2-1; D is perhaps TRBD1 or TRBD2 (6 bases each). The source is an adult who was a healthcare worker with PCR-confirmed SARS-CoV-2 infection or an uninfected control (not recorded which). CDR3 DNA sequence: TGTGCCAGCTCCGAAGGGGGGCGCGGTGAGCAGTTCTTC. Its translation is CASSEGGRGEQFF.